Sequencing of this T cell receptor (beta chain) was carried out in a study of blood T cell repertoires in COVID-19. Study at large: T cells, B-cell-depleted T cells, or PBMCs supplied cDNA or gDNA.

This CDR3 has 13 amino acids. CDR1 and CDR2 from the germline V gene are MNHNY and SVGAGI (reference sequence). V was pared by 8 bases and J by 4 bases, with 9 bases between. Original handling: Estimation of nucleated cell counts was performed using reference gene primer amplification. TCRdb's copy holds only in-frame clones and misses some; the assay was immunoSEQ multiplex PCR. The D gene and trimming were derived from the DNA, and the V and J assignments and clone size from that table. The data hold 280,000 or so clones, with 85% observed a single time. The gene calls are TRBV6-6 and TRBJ2-6; D is uncertain. Sample: peripheral blood. The sequence was obtained from a human donor in a cohort sampled during active COVID-19. The CDR3 region has the DNA TGTGCCAGCTCCCTCCCCGGGGCCAACGTCCTGACTTTC. This encodes CASSLPGANVLTF.